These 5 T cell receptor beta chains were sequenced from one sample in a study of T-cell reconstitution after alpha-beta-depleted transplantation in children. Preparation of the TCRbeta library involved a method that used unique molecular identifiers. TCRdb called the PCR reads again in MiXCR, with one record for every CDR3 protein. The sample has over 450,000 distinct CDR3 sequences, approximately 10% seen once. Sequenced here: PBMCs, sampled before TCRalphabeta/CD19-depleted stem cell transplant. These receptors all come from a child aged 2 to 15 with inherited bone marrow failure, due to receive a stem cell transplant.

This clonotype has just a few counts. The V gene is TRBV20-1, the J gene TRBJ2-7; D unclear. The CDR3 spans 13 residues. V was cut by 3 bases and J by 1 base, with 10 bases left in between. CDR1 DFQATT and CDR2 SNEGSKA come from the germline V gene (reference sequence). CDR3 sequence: CSARHFGSYEQYF. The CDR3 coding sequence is TGCAGTGCTAGGCACTTCGGTTCCTACGAGCAGTACTTC.

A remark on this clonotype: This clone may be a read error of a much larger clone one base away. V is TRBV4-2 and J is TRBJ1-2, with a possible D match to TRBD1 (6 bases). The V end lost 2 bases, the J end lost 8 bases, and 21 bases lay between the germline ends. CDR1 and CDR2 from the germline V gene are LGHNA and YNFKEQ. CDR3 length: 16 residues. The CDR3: CASSQKGRGRGLGYTF. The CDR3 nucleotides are TGTGCCAGCAGCCAAAAGGGACGGGGCAGGGGATTAGGCTACACCTTC.

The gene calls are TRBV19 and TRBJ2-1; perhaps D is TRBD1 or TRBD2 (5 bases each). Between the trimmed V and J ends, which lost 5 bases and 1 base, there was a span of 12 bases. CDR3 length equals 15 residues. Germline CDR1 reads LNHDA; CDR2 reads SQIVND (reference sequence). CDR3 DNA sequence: TGTGCCAGTAGTCGCACGGGACCATCCTACAATGAGCAGTTCTTC. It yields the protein CASSRTGPSYNEQFF.

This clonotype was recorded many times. CDR3 sequence: CASTPGAYEQYF. In nucleotides, the CDR3 is TGTGCCAGCACGCCAGGAGCCTACGAGCAGTACTTC. This chain uses TRBV2 with TRBJ2-7; the D is unclear. Trimming stripped 7 bases from V and 2 bases from J, with 9 bases between. The CDR3 length is 12 residues. Per the germline V gene, CDR1 is SNHLY and CDR2 is FYNNEI.

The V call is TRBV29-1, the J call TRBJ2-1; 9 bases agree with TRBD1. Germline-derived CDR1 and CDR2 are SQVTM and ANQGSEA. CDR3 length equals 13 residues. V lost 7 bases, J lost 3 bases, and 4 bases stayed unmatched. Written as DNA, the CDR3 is TGCAGCGAGGACAGGGGCAACTACAATGAGCAGTTCTTC. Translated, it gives CSEDRGNYNEQFF.